This T cell receptor (beta chain) was retrieved from a study of blood T cell repertoires in COVID-19. Study summary: T cells, B-cell-depleted T cells, or PBMCs provided the cDNA or gDNA that served as material.

Germline V gives CDR1 SNHLY, CDR2 FYNNEI. V gave up 0 bases and J gave up 5 bases, with 11 bases separating them. The CDR3 extends over 15 amino acids. Using immunoSEQ multiplex PCR, the repertoire was profiled, and TCRdb retains in-frame clones only, with some absent. The sample contains under 350,000 clones, around 90% of which appear only once. Those enrolled, adults aged about 18 to 89 years, came from about two dozen US areas. The receptor was isolated from a woman aged 40 to 55 who had recovered from COVID-19. Sequenced input: PBMCs or T cells enriched from blood (not recorded which). This rearrangement joins TRBV2 to TRBJ1-5; D perhaps matches TRBD1 (6 bases). The CDR3, as DNA: TGTGCCAGCAGTGAAGCGCAGGGGTCATATCAGCCCCAGCATTTT. Its translation: CASSEAQGSYQPQHF.